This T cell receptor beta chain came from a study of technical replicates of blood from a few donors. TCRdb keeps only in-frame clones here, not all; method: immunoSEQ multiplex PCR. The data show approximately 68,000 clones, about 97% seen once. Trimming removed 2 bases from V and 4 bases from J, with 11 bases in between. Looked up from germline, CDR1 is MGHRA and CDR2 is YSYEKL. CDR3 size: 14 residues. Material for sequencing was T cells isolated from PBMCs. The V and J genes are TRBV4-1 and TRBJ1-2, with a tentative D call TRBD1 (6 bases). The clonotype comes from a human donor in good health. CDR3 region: CASSQRTEIYGYTF. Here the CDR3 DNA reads TGCGCCAGCAGCCAAAGGACAGAGATCTATGGCTACACCTTC.